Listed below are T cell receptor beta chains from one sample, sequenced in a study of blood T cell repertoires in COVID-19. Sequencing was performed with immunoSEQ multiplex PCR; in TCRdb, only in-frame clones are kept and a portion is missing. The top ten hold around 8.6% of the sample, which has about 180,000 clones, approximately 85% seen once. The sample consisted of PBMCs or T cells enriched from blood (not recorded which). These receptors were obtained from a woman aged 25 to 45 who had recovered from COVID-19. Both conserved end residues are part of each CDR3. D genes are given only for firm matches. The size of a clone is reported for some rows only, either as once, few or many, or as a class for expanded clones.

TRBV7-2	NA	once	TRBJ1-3	CASSLMGRNTIYF	TGTGCCAGCAGCCTGATGGGCCGGAACACCATATATTTT
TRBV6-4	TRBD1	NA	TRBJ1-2	CASSETGQGVYGYTF	TGTGCCAGCAGCGAAACGGGACAGGGAGTCTATGGCTACACCTTC
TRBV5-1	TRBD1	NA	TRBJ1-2	CASREQGYGYTF	TGCGCCAGCAGGGAACAGGGGTATGGCTACACCTTC
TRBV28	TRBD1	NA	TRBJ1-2	CASSLAGQEHYGYTF	TGTGCCAGCAGTTTAGCGGGACAGGAACACTATGGCTACACCTTC
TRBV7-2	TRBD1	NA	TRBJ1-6	CASSSTGGGGNSPLHF	TGTGCCAGCAGCTCCACAGGGGGCGGTGGGAATTCACCCCTCCACTTT
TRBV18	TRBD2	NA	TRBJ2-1	CASSPPGLTYNEQFF	TGTGCCAGCTCACCACCGGGACTAACCTACAATGAGCAGTTCTTC
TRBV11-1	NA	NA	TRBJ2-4	CASSLTYRVAKNIQYF	TGTGCCAGCAGCTTAACATACCGGGTAGCCAAAAACATTCAGTACTTC
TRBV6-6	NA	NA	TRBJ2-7	CASSSSLAEQYF	TGTGCCAGCAGCTCGTCCTTGGCCGAGCAGTACTTC
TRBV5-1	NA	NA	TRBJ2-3	CASSPTRTDTQYF	TGCGCCAGCAGCCCGACTAGGACAGATACGCAGTATTTT
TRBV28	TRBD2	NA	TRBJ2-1	CASIPAGGGNEQFF	TGTGCCAGCATCCCCGCTGGGGGGGGCAATGAGCAGTTCTTC
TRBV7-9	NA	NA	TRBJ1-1	CASSSGGRGNTEAFF	TGTGCCAGCAGCTCGGGGGGCAGGGGAAACACTGAAGCTTTCTTT
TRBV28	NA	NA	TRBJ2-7	CASSHMGAYEQYF	TGTGCCAGCAGTCATATGGGAGCCTACGAGCAGTACTTC
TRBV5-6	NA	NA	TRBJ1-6	CASSLEQNNSPLHF	TGTGCCAGCAGCTTGGAACAGAATAATTCACCCCTCCACTTT
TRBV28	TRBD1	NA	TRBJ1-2	CASSLGGQNYGYTF	TGTGCCAGCAGCCTAGGGGGCCAGAACTATGGCTACACCTTC
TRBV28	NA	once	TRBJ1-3	CASSLEGDSGNTIYF	TGTGCCAGCAGTCTCGAGGGGGACTCTGGAAACACCATATATTTT
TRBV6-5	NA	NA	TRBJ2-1	CASTRGRYNEQFF	TGTGCCAGCACCCGGGGAAGATACAATGAGCAGTTCTTC
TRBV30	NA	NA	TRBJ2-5	CAWSAGETQYF	TGTGCCTGGAGTGCGGGGGAGACCCAGTACTTC
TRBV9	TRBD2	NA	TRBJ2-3	CASSPVPRLAGGSTQYF	TGTGCCAGCAGCCCCGTCCCGAGACTAGCGGGAGGGTCTACGCAGTATTTT
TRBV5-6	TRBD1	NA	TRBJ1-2	CASSSGQLAYGYTF	TGTGCCAGCAGCTCGGGACAGTTAGCATATGGCTACACCTTC
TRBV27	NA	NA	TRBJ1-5	CASSSWGGRPQHF	TGTGCCAGCAGTTCATGGGGGGGTCGGCCCCAGCATTTT
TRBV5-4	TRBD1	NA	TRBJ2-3	CASLRQGADTQYF	TGTGCCAGCCTCCGACAGGGAGCAGATACGCAGTATTTT
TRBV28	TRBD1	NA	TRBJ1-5	CASSSGNRGGNQPQHF	TGTGCCAGCAGTTCGGGTAACAGGGGAGGCAATCAGCCCCAGCATTTT
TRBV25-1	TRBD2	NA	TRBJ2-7	CASSGPPSGRVYEQYF	TGTGCCAGCAGTGGACCACCTAGCGGGAGAGTCTACGAGCAGTACTTC
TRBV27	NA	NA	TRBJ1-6	CASSDTRQLNNSPLHF	TGTGCCAGCAGCGACACGCGACAGTTGAATAATTCACCCCTCCACTTT
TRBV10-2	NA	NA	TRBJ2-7	CASSENVGFQGPYEQYF	TGCGCCAGCAGTGAAAACGTGGGTTTCCAGGGGCCGTACGAGCAGTACTTC
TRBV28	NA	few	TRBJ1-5	CASREPRFNQPQHF	TGTGCCAGCCGGGAGCCGAGGTTCAATCAGCCCCAGCATTTT
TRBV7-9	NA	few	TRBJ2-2	CASSNPSRLPGTGELFF	TGTGCCAGCAGCAACCCCAGTAGGTTACCGGGCACCGGGGAGCTGTTTTTT
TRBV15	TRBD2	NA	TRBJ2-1	CATSRVFWDYPISSEQFF	TGTGCCACCAGCAGAGTTTTTTGGGACTACCCCATATCGTCTGAGCAGTTCTTC
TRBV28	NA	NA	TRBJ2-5	CASAGALQETQYF	TGTGCCAGCGCAGGGGCTCTACAAGAGACCCAGTACTTC
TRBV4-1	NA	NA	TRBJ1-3	CASSRMGPGVSNTIYF	TGCGCCAGCAGCCGGATGGGACCGGGAGTTAGTAACACCATATATTTT
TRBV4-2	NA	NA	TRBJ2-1	CASSPVAGLGGNEQFF	TGTGCCAGCAGCCCCGTGGCGGGGCTCGGTGGCAATGAGCAGTTCTTC
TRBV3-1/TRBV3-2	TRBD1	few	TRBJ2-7	CASSQGQGLRSYSYEQYF	TGTGCCAGCAGCCAAGGACAGGGGCTACGGTCGTACTCCTACGAGCAGTACTTC
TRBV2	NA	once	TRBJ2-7	CASSDGGLFYEQYF	TGTGCCAGCAGTGATGGCGGGCTATTTTACGAGCAGTACTTC
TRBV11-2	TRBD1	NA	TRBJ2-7	CASSRQGPYEQYF	TGTGCCAGCAGCAGACAGGGTCCCTACGAGCAGTACTTC
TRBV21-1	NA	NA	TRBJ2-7	CASSKDTIVDEQYF	TGTGCCAGCAGCAAAGACACGATCGTCGACGAGCAGTACTTC
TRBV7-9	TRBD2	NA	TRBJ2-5	CASSFDRGRGETQYF	TGTGCCAGCAGCTTTGATCGCGGGAGGGGAGAGACCCAGTACTTC
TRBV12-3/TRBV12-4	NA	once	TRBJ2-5	CASSFLLQETQYF	TGTGCCAGCAGTTTTCTCCTACAAGAGACCCAGTACTTC
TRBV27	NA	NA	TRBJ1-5	CASSPQGSSNQPQHF	TGTGCCAGCAGTCCGCAGGGGTCTAGCAATCAGCCCCAGCATTTT
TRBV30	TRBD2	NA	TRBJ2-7	CAWSDPRGLAAYKQYF	TGTGCCTGGAGTGACCCCCGGGGTCTAGCGGCCTACAAGCAGTACTTC
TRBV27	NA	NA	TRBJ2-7	CASSFMRDFPYEQYF	TGTGCCAGCAGTTTTATGAGGGACTTCCCCTACGAGCAGTACTTC
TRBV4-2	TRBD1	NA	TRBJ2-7	CASSPGQGMDYEQYF	TGTGCCAGCAGCCCGGGACAGGGGATGGACTACGAGCAGTACTTC
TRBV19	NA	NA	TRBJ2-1	CASSTQSRLLEPNNEQFF	TGTGCCAGTAGTACCCAAAGCCGACTCCTCGAACCTAACAATGAGCAGTTCTTC
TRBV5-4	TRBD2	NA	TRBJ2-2	CASSLAGVSTGELFF	TGTGCCAGCAGTTTAGCGGGAGTGAGCACCGGGGAGCTGTTTTTT
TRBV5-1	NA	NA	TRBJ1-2	CASSLGTGNYGYTF	TGCGCCAGCAGCTTGGGAACAGGGAACTATGGCTACACCTTC
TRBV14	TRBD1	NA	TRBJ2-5	CASSQVGTVQETQYF	TGTGCCAGCAGCCAAGTAGGGACAGTACAAGAGACCCAGTACTTC
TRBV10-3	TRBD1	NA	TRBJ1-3	CATGRTGGTGNTIYF	TGTGCCACCGGGAGGACAGGGGGGACTGGAAACACCATATATTTT
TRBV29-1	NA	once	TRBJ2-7	CSVVLSYEQYF	TGCAGCGTTGTTCTCTCCTACGAGCAGTACTTC
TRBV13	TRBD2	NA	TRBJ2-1	CASSLAGGPGNEQFF	TGTGCCAGCAGCCTAGCGGGAGGGCCGGGGAATGAGCAGTTCTTC
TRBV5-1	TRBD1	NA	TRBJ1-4	CASSLAGQGAEKLFF	TGCGCCAGCAGCTTGGCCGGACAGGGGGCAGAAAAACTGTTTTTT
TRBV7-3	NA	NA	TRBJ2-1	CASSSSPTVSYNEQFF	TGTGCCAGCAGCTCTAGTCCGACAGTGTCCTACAATGAGCAGTTCTTC
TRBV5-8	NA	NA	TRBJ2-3	CASSFITSADTQYF	TGTGCCAGCAGCTTCATCACTTCGGCAGATACGCAGTATTTT
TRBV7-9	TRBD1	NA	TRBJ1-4	CASSLDREKEKLFF	TGTGCCAGCAGTCTAGACAGGGAGAAGGAAAAACTGTTTTTT
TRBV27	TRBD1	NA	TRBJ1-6	CASSWEQGANSPLHF	TGTGCCAGCAGTTGGGAACAGGGGGCAAATTCACCCCTCCACTTT
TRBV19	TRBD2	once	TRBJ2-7	CASSGTSGATYEQYF	TGTGCCAGTAGTGGGACTAGCGGGGCCACCTACGAGCAGTACTTC